The entry below gives a single TCR beta chain sequence along with its context. Its antigen is undetermined. Libraries for TCRalpha and TCRbeta carried sample barcodes and unique molecular identifiers via 5'RACE. TCRdb reanalysed the 5' RACE reads using MiXCR and keeps one entry per CDR3 protein. The data contain about 360,000 distinct CDR3 sequences, roughly 14% of them seen just once; the ten biggest clones take up approximately 20%. Germline trimming cut 0 bases from V and 6 bases from J; bases unmatched to any gene: 5. From germline, CDR1 is PRHDT and CDR2 FYEKMQ (reference sequence). The CDR3 contains 15 residues. This specimen comes from a study of T-cell memory formation after mild COVID-19. Across the whole study: Most TCR clusters belonged to a single donor.

Broader study findings: There was a balanced CD4/CD8 profile in clones contracting day 15 to 85, and later expanders leaned CD4+.

The receptor's source is a man between 18 and 29 years old who had mild COVID-19 (a few samples of this study predate the infection). Cell type and time point are not known. Material: PBMCs or a T cell subset sorted from them (not recorded which). The rearrangement joins TRBV13 to TRBJ2-7; 10 bases map to TRBD2. This CDR3 is CASSLGPSGGSEQYF. In DNA form, the CDR3 reads TGTGCCAGCAGCTTAGGCCCTAGCGGGGGTTCCGAGCAGTACTTC.